This T cell receptor (beta chain) was recovered during a study of T cell responses to AZD1222 COVID-19 vaccine. Study observations and caveats: Clonal diversity may have been underestimated in mostly white British donors. Repertoire samples came only from after the peak T cell response. Reportedly, close to half of spike-specific TCRs are directed against unmutated variant regions. Increases in Spike-specific TCR breadth and depth were seen after two AZD1222 doses.

The CDR3 length is 14 residues. The V gene lost 4 bases and the J gene lost 2 bases, with 11 bases spanning the gap. Germline-derived CDR1 and CDR2 are LGHDT and YNNKEL (reference sequence). Profiled with immunoSEQ multiplex PCR; TCRdb holds only in-frame clones, not every one. The data hold about 75,000 clones, with approximately 88% observed a single time. Note on this clone: As yet, its antigen is unknown.

The TCR sequence derives from an adult who received the MenACWY meningococcal vaccine as a control. Material: peripheral blood, obtained 28 days after the second dose of the MenACWY control vaccine. The rearrangement links TRBV3-1 (or the pseudogene TRBV3-2) to TRBJ2-5; D might be TRBD2 (6 bases). The CDR3 spells CASSRRLEQETQYF. CDR3 nucleotides: TGTGCCAGCAGCCGAAGACTAGAGCAAGAGACCCAGTACTTC.